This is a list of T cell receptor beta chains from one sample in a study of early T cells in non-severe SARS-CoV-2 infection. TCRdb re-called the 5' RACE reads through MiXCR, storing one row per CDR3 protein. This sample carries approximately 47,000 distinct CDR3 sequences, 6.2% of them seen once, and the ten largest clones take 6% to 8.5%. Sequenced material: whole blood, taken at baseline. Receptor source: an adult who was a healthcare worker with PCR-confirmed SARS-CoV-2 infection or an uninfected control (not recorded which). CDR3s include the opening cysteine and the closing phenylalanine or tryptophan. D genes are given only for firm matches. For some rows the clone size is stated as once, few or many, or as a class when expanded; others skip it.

TGTGCCAGCAGCTCGACAGGGCTGGGGACCCAGTACTTC	CASSSTGLGTQYF	-	TRBJ2-5	TRBD1	TRBV13	13
TGCAGTGCTGTGCCGGGACGGCGCACAGATACGCAGTATTTT	CSAVPGRRTDTQYF	few	TRBJ2-3	-	TRBV20-1	14
TGTGCCAGCAGCGCCGCCGGACTACCTTACAATGAGCAGTTCTTC	CASSAAGLPYNEQFF	many	TRBJ2-1	-	TRBV9	15
TGCAGCGTTGGGGACTGGTCCTACGAGCAGTACTTC	CSVGDWSYEQYF	many	TRBJ2-7	-	TRBV29-1	12
TGTGCCACCGCCACGGGGACACGGAACAATGAGCAGTTCTTC	CATATGTRNNEQFF	-	TRBJ2-1	-	TRBV27	14
TGTGCCAGCAGCTTAAAGGGGAATGGCTACACCTTC	CASSLKGNGYTF	few	TRBJ1-2	-	TRBV7-9	12
TGTGCCAGCAGCGTAGGAGGGGATAATTCACCCCTCCACTTT	CASSVGGDNSPLHF	few	TRBJ1-6	-	TRBV9	14
TGTGCCAGCAGTTACGGGAGCATGGGCAATCAGCCCCAGCATTTT	CASSYGSMGNQPQHF	many	TRBJ1-5	-	TRBV27	15
TGTGCCACCAGCAGAGATCCAGTCTATGAGCAGTTCTTC	CATSRDPVYEQFF	-	TRBJ2-1	-	TRBV15	13
TGCAGTGCACGGCGTGGGGCTACTAGCACAGATACGCAGTATTTT	CSARRGATSTDTQYF	few	TRBJ2-3	-	TRBV20-1	15
TGTGCCAGCAGTTACGGGCAGCAGAACAATTCACCCCTCCACTTT	CASSYGQQNNSPLHF	many	TRBJ1-6	-	TRBV6-2/TRBV6-3	15
TGTGCCAGCAGTACCCGACAGGGTTCCTACGAGCAGTACTTC	CASSTRQGSYEQYF	many	TRBJ2-7	TRBD1	TRBV27	14
TGCAGCGTTGCAGGGTCTGGAAACACCATATATTTT	CSVAGSGNTIYF	many	TRBJ1-3	-	TRBV29-1	12
TGTGCCAGCAGCCGGGGCGGGACAGGGTCCGCTGAGCAGCTCTTC	CASSRGGTGSAEQLF	-	TRBJ2-1	TRBD1	TRBV12-3/TRBV12-4	15
TGCGCCAGCAGCCAAGGCAACAGGGGGCGAGGCAATGAGCAGTTCTTC	CASSQGNRGRGNEQFF	many	TRBJ2-1	TRBD1	TRBV4-3	16
TGTGCCAGCAGCTTAGCGCTGGGACTAGTCAACGAGCAGTACTTC	CASSLALGLVNEQYF	many	TRBJ2-7	TRBD2	TRBV7-9	15
TGTGCCAGCTCACGCTACAGGGGAGCCAAAAACATTCAGTACTTC	CASSRYRGAKNIQYF	-	TRBJ2-4	TRBD1	TRBV18	15
TGTGCCAGCACCATTTTCAGGGGGACTGAAGCTTTCTTT	CASTIFRGTEAFF	few	TRBJ1-1	TRBD1	TRBV12-3/TRBV12-4	13
TGTGCCAGCAGCCGCACAGATACGCAGTATTTT	CASSRTDTQYF	-	TRBJ2-3	-	TRBV11-2	11
TGCGCCAGCAGCTCCATCCTGGGACCCCTCCGGGGCGAGCAGTACTTC	CASSSILGPLRGEQYF	few	TRBJ2-7	-	TRBV5-1	16
TGCGCCAGCAGACCGACTAGCGGGAGCTACAATGAGCAGTTCTTC	CASRPTSGSYNEQFF	many	TRBJ2-1	TRBD2	TRBV5-1	15
TGTGCCAGCAGTCTCCAGACGGACTACATCAACGAGCAGTACTTC	CASSLQTDYINEQYF	many	TRBJ2-7	-	TRBV28	15
TGCGCCAGCAGCTTGTATGAGGATGGGCATGAGCAGTTCTTC	CASSLYEDGHEQFF	-	TRBJ2-1	-	TRBV5-1	14
TGTGCCAGCAGCGCCGGTTCGTACCAAGAGACCCAGTACTTC	CASSAGSYQETQYF	few	TRBJ2-5	-	TRBV2	14
TGCAGTGCTAGAGATGGTTGGACGATCCCCGGTGAGCAGTTCTTC	CSARDGWTIPGEQFF	-	TRBJ2-1	-	TRBV20-1	15
TGTGCCAGCAGTTTAGGTGCGGGGTTCCAAGAGACCCAGTACTTC	CASSLGAGFQETQYF	many	TRBJ2-5	-	TRBV12-3/TRBV12-4	15
TGCAGCGTTCATCTCGATCACAGTAGCGGGAGGAAGTACGAGCAGTACTTC	CSVHLDHSSGRKYEQYF	few	TRBJ2-7	TRBD2	TRBV29-1	17
TGTGCCAGCAGTTCGGGACCCCAAAATGGCTACACCTTC	CASSSGPQNGYTF	many	TRBJ1-2	-	TRBV6-1	13
TGTGCCAGCAGTTACCACGGACAGGCCTCCCTCCTGACTTTC	CASSYHGQASLLTF	-	TRBJ2-6	TRBD1	TRBV6-5	14